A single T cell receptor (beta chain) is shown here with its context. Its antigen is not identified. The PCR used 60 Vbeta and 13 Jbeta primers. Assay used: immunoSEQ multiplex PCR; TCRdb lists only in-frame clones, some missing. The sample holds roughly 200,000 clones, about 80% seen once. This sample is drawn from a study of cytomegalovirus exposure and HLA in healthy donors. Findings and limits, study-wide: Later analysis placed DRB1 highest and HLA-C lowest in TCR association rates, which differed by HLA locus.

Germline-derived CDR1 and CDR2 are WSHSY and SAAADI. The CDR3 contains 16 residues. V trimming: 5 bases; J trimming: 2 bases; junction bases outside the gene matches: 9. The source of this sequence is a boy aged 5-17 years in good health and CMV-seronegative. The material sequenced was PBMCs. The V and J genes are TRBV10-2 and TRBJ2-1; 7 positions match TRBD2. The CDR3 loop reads CASSITTSDPYNEQFF. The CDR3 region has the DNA TGCGCCAGCAGTATCACTACTAGCGACCCCTACAATGAGCAGTTCTTC.